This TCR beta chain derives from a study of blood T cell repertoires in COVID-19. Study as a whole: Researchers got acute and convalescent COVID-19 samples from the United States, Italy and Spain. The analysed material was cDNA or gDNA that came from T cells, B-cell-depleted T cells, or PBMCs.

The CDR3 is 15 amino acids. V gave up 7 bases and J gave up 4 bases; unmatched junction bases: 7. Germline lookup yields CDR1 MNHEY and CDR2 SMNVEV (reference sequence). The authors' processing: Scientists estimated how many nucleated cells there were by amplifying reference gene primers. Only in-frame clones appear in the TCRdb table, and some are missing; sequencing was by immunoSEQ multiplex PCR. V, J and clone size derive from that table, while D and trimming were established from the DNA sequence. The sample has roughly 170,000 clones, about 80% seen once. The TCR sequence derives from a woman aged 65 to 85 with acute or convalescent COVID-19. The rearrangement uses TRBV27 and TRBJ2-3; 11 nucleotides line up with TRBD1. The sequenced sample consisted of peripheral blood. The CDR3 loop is CASIRRTGGADTQYF. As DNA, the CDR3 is TGTGCCAGCATCAGACGGACAGGGGGCGCAGATACGCAGTATTTT.